Below, 5 T cell receptor beta chains from the same sample are listed, as sequenced in a study of blood T cells in healthy people across ages. With a J-beta primer mix and a sample-barcoded 5' primer, a second PCR ran 7 to 11 cycles. TCRdb reprocessed the 5' RACE reads via MiXCR and lists one record per CDR3 protein. Here the sample spans about 1.8 million distinct CDR3 sequences, roughly 52% being singletons. Sequencing was carried out using blood. These receptors were taken from a woman in her 40s in good health.

V and J are TRBV20-1 and TRBJ2-5, with TRBD2 identical over 11 bases. V trimming: 3 bases; J trimming: 9 bases; junction bases outside the gene matches: 12. In germline, CDR1 is DFQATT, CDR2 SNEGSKA (reference sequence). The CDR3 spans 15 residues. The CDR3 sequence: CSARAGTSGPGAQYF. As DNA, the CDR3 is TGCAGTGCTAGGGCCGGGACTAGCGGCCCTGGGGCCCAGTACTTC.

The chain recombines TRBV6-5 with TRBJ2-7, with TRBD1 matching over 8 bases. CDR3 size: 15 residues. Germline CDR1 is MNHEY and CDR2 is SVGAGI. Trimming removed 7 bases from V and 1 base from J; junction bases left unmatched: 9. The CDR3, as DNA: TGTGCCAGCACCCACGAGACAGGGGCTTCCTACGAGCAGTACTTC. It translates to CASTHETGASYEQYF.

This chain uses TRBV20-1 with TRBJ2-3; possibly TRBD1 or TRBD2 for D (5 bases each). The CDR3 extends over 16 amino acids. Trimming stripped 2 bases from V and 1 base from J, with 16 bases between. Germline lookup yields CDR1 DFQATT and CDR2 SNEGSKA (reference sequence). For the CDR3, the DNA is TGCAGTGCTAGATCTATTTTACGGGACCGCACAGATACGCAGTATTTT. This translates into CSARSILRDRTDTQYF.

The genes are TRBV6-5 and TRBJ2-1, with 8 nucleotides matching TRBD1. V was pared by 0 bases and J by 6 bases, with 4 bases of the junction left unmatched. CDR3 length: 15 residues. CDR1 and CDR2 (germline): MNHEY, SVGAGI. The CDR3 coding sequence is TGTGCCAGCAGTTACTCAGACGGGACAGGCAATGAGCAGTTCTTC. This translates into CASSYSDGTGNEQFF.

This clonotype has more than one count but fewer than ten. This chain uses TRBV20-1 with TRBJ2-3; 13 nucleotides align to TRBD2. The germline V gene encodes CDR1 DFQATT and CDR2 SNEGSKA (reference sequence). This CDR3 is 15 amino acids long. V was clipped by 6 bases and J by 5 bases; unmatched bases: 8. The CDR3 DNA reads as TGCAGTGCCGCTACTAGCGGGGGGGCCAAAGATACGCAGTATTTT. It specifies CSAATSGGAKDTQYF.